One and the same sample provided the 22 T cell receptor beta chains below, sequenced in a study of T cells after yellow fever vaccination. TCRdb ran MiXCR on the 5' RACE reads and lists one entry per CDR3 protein. The profile shows over 100,000 distinct CDR3 sequences, roughly 8.4% of them singletons. Sequenced material: CD8+ T cells sorted from PBMCs, taken 45 days after the yellow fever booster vaccination. The receptor source for this set is a man under 40 who received the YFV17D yellow fever vaccine.

Ten or more counts support this clonotype. The chain has TRBV29-1 and TRBJ1-3; TRBD1 matches 10 bases. The CDR3 totals 14 residues. Per germline, CDR1 SQVTM and CDR2 ANQGSEA. Germline trimming cut 4 bases from V and 4 bases from J; bases unmatched to any gene: 4. The chain's CDR3 is CSVGGGQGGNTIYF. The CDR3 DNA reads TGCAGCGTTGGCGGGGGACAGGGGGGAAACACCATATATTTT.

This clonotype appeared many times. This rearrangement joins TRBV2 to TRBJ2-3; the match to TRBD2 covers 7 bases. The germline V gene has CDR1 SNHLY and CDR2 FYNNEI. The CDR3 covers 13 residues. J was trimmed by 14 bases and V by 2 bases; bases with no gene match: 10. CDR3 in amino acids: CASSESNLAVGYF. In nucleotides, the CDR3 is TGTGCCAGCAGTGAATCGAACCTAGCGGTGGGGTATTTT.

The rearrangement uses TRBV7-3 and TRBJ2-1; 10 bases line up with TRBD2. This CDR3 has 20 amino acids. With V trimmed by 3 bases and J by 0 bases, 14 bases remained unmatched. Germline V lookup: CDR1 SGHTA, CDR2 FQGTGA. The CDR3 region is CASSFLAGAGITSSYNEQFF. The CDR3 nucleotides are TGTGCCAGCAGCTTTCTAGCGGGGGCTGGAATTACCTCCTCCTACAATGAGCAGTTCTTC. The full variable domain, rest sourced from reference TRBV7-3 and TRBJ2-1, is GAGVSQTPSNKVTEKGKYVELRCDPISGHTALYWYRQSLGQGPEFLIYFQGTGAADDSGLPNDRFFAVRPEGSVSTLKIQRTERGDSAVYLCASSFLAGAGITSSYNEQFFGPGTRLTVL.

The CDR3 bases are TGTGCCAGCAGCGGTTGGGCCCGGAGGAACACCGGGGAGCTGTTTTTT. This codes for CASSGWARRNTGELFF. This rearrangement joins TRBV7-9 to TRBJ2-2, with D hard to call. V lost 5 bases to trimming and J lost 1 base, with 14 bases between them. Germline V gene data show CDR1 as SEHNR and CDR2 as FQNEAQ (reference sequence). This CDR3 has 16 residues.

This clonotype was observed at least ten times. J is TRBJ2-1 and V is TRBV20-1; D not certain. The CDR3 spans 12 residues. CDR1 is DFQATT, CDR2 SNEGSKA, per germline (reference sequence). V was pared by 0 bases and J by 6 bases, with 6 bases between. In DNA, the CDR3 is TGCAGTGCTAGAGAACGTCTCAATGAGCAGTTCTTC. It specifies CSARERLNEQFF.

This clonotype was seen repeatedly, ten times or more. CDR3 protein: CASSLEAGSNDEQFF. CDR3 nucleotides: TGCGCCAGCAGCTTGGAGGCGGGATCGAACGATGAGCAGTTCTTC. The gene calls are TRBV5-1 and TRBJ2-1; maybe TRBD2 (6 bases). The germline CDR1 and CDR2 sequences are SGHRS and YFSETQ. The ends were cut back, 0 bases at V and 8 bases at J, with 15 bases in the middle. This CDR3 is 15 amino acids long.

The chain links TRBV7-2 to TRBJ2-5, with 10 nucleotides matching TRBD2. Germline V gene lookup returns CDR1 SGHTA and CDR2 FQGNSA. V lost 3 bases to trimming and J lost 5 bases; unmatched junction nucleotides: 3. This CDR3 is built from 14 residues. CDR3 sequence (DNA): TGTGCCAGCAGCTTGCCAGCGGGGGGGGAGACCCAGTACTTC. Protein product: CASSLPAGGETQYF. Looking up the rest from reference TRBV7-2 and TRBJ2-5 gives the full variable domain: GAGVSQSPSNKVTEKGKDVELRCDPISGHTALYWYRQSLGQGLEFLIYFQGNSAPDKSGLPSDRFSAERTGGSVSTLTIQRTQQEDSAVYLCASSLPAGGETQYFGPGTRLLVL.

This clonotype turned up a few times. The chain joins TRBV11-2 to TRBJ2-5; 7 positions match TRBD2. There are 12 residues in the CDR3. Trimming cost V 5 bases and J 5 bases; bases outside gene matches: 2. CDR1 and CDR2 from the germline V gene are SGHAT and FQNNGV. CDR3 in DNA: TGTGCCAGCAGCAGGACTAGTGAGACCCAGTACTTC. Its translation: CASSRTSETQYF.

This clonotype was seen many times. V usage is TRBV10-3 and J usage is TRBJ2-1, with 14 bases lining up with TRBD2. The germline gives CDR1 ENHRY, CDR2 SYGVKD. The trim removed 6 bases at V and 7 bases at J, leaving 2 bases unmatched. The CDR3 runs to 14 residues. CDR3 DNA sequence: TGTGCCATCAGAGGGACTAGCGGGAGAAATGAGCAGTTCTTC. It specifies CAIRGTSGRNEQFF.

Many counts were recorded for this clonotype. The J gene is TRBJ2-2, the V gene TRBV30; D ambiguous. This CDR3 is 14 amino acids long. The V and J ends lost 0 bases and 2 bases respectively, with 7 bases between them. Germline V gene sequence: CDR1 GTSNPN, CDR2 SVGIG (reference sequence). The CDR3 spells CAWSVTLNTGELFF. The CDR3 region has the DNA TGTGCCTGGAGTGTGACACTTAACACCGGGGAGCTGTTTTTT.

About this clonotype: It may be a read error: a sequence one base away is much more abundant. This chain uses TRBV7-8 with TRBJ1-2; 7 nucleotides match TRBD1. The germline V gene has CDR1 SGHVS and CDR2 FQNEAQ. CDR3 length: 14 amino acids. Unmatched junction bases numbered 5, after V lost 5 bases and J lost 2 bases. The CDR3, as DNA: TGTGCCAGCAGCCGTCGAGGGGGCAACTATGGCTACACCTTC. Translating gives CASSRRGGNYGYTF.

In its sample, this clonotype was seen many times. The chain employs TRBV10-3 and TRBJ2-7, with 9 bases fitting TRBD1. CDR1 and CDR2 (germline): ENHRY, SYGVKD. V lost 8 bases to trimming and J lost 2 bases; unmatched junction nucleotides: 7. This CDR3 comprises 14 residues. The CDR3 DNA sequence: TGTGCCATCCAACCGGGACAGGGTACCTACGAGCAGTACTTC. Translation: CAIQPGQGTYEQYF.

This clonotype came up many times. The chain uses TRBV12-3 or TRBV12-4 and TRBJ2-5; the D gene could be TRBD1 or TRBD2 (5 bases each). With 6 bases removed from V and 4 bases from J, the gap between germline ends came to 15 bases. CDR3 length: 14 amino acids. The CDR3 sequence is CASRHGTHGETQYF. DNA of the CDR3: TGTGCCAGCAGGCACGGGACCCACGGAGAGACCCAGTACTTC.

This clonotype has a count of ten or more. V gene TRBV6-1 combines with J gene TRBJ2-5; D is perhaps TRBD2 (6 bases). This CDR3 region has 13 residues. The V gene lost 5 bases and the J gene lost 4 bases, with 11 bases spanning the gap. Germline V gene sequence: CDR1 MNHNS, CDR2 SASEGT. In DNA, the CDR3 is TGTGCCAGCAGTCGGAGGGCGGGAGAGACCCAGTACTTC. Its translation: CASSRRAGETQYF.

This clonotype was detected ten times or more. V is TRBV6-5 and J is TRBJ2-3; 11 nucleotides line up with TRBD2. Germline V CDR1 and CDR2: MNHEY, SVGAGI. This CDR3 region has 16 residues. With 4 bases clipped from V and 1 base from J, the junction kept 4 bases outside the gene matches. The CDR3 region is CASSLTSGMGTDTQYF. The CDR3 DNA reads as TGTGCCAGCAGTTTGACTAGCGGGATGGGCACAGATACGCAGTATTTT.

This clonotype was observed at least ten times. The chain carries TRBV20-1 and TRBJ2-5, with 7 bases identical to TRBD2. CDR3 size: 16 residues. Looked up from germline, CDR1 is DFQATT and CDR2 is SNEGSKA (reference sequence). J lost 4 bases, V lost 0 bases, and 11 bases had no gene match. CDR3 nucleotide sequence: TGCAGTGCTAGAGATTTTGGGGGAGGGCCGAGAGAGACCCAGTACTTC. Amino acids: CSARDFGGGPRETQYF.

This clonotype was observed at least ten times. The chain employs TRBV12-3 or TRBV12-4 and TRBJ2-1, with unresolved D. Trimming pared 2 bases from V and 1 base from J, leaving 9 bases between. This CDR3 spans 15 amino acids. This chain's CDR3 is CASSLSALSYNEQFF. DNA of the CDR3: TGTGCCAGCAGTTTATCTGCTCTTTCCTACAATGAGCAGTTCTTC.

This clonotype was counted many times. The chain links TRBV6-1 to TRBJ2-7; 7 nucleotides match TRBD2. The CDR3 extends over 14 amino acids. With V trimmed by 8 bases and J by 5 bases, 12 bases remained unmatched. Germline CDR1 is MNHNS and CDR2 is SASEGT. CDR3 in DNA: TGTGCCAGCCAGGGCGGGGAGGGCCTGGACGAGCAGTACTTC. Translated, it gives CASQGGEGLDEQYF.

This chain uses TRBV6-5 with TRBJ1-1; possibly TRBD1 for D (5 bases). The CDR3 length is 17 residues. The germline V gene encodes CDR1 MNHEY and CDR2 SVGAGI. Trimming removed 0 bases at V and 0 bases at J, with 14 bases between. This CDR3 reads CASSYSLLEGMNTEAFF. CDR3 nucleotides: TGTGCCAGCAGTTACTCGTTATTGGAGGGGATGAACACTGAAGCTTTCTTT.

This clonotype was seen ten or more times. The genes are TRBV20-1 and TRBJ1-2, with D tentatively TRBD1 (5 bases). The ends were cut back, 1 base at V and 6 bases at J, with 9 bases in the middle. The CDR3 is 12 residues long. CDR1 is DFQATT and CDR2 is SNEGSKA in the germline V gene (reference sequence). The CDR3 is CSARGRVDGYTF. The DNA of the CDR3 is TGCAGTGCTAGAGGCAGGGTAGATGGCTACACCTTC.

This clonotype was recorded a few times. The V call is TRBV6-2 or TRBV6-3, the J call TRBJ2-3; TRBD2 is a possible D gene (5 bases). The CDR3 length is 16 residues. CDR1 is MNHEY, CDR2 SVGEGT, per germline. V was trimmed by 0 bases and J by 3 bases, leaving 13 bases between them. The DNA for the CDR3 is TGTGCCAGCAGTTACTCGTCTGGGAGTGGAACAGATACGCAGTATTTT. Its translation is CASSYSSGSGTDTQYF.

This clonotype has ten or more counts. This chain uses TRBV6-1 with TRBJ2-2; D possibly uses TRBD1 or TRBD2 (5 bases each). Germline V gene data show CDR1 as MNHNS and CDR2 as SASEGT. The V end lost 6 bases, the J end lost 5 bases, and 16 bases lay between the germline ends. The CDR3 consists of 15 residues. The CDR3 region has the DNA TGTGCCAGCAGCGCCGGGACCTCGATAACCGGGGAGCTGTTTTTT. Translating gives CASSAGTSITGELFF.